This T cell receptor beta chain was retrieved from a study of shared clonotypes between healthy human individuals. On the study more broadly: The donors, a couple of women and a few men, were aged 18 to 49.

Nashville, Tennessee was home to all donors, each a Caucasian adult. Clones were sequenced by immunoSEQ multiplex PCR, and TCRdb holds only the in-frame ones, with some missing. The sample carries approximately 2.5 million clones, around nine tenths recorded once. This CDR3 contains 13 residues. Germline trimming cut 10 bases from V and 7 bases from J; bases unmatched to any gene: 11. Looked up from germline, CDR1 is MNHEY and CDR2 is SVGAGI. In this sample, this clone turned up once. The sequenced sample consisted of naive CD4+ T cells sorted from blood. Subset here: CD45RA+ positively selected. The sequence was collected from a man younger than 35 in good health. The J gene is TRBJ1-2, the V gene TRBV6-5; TRBD1 matches 8 bases. The CDR3 reads CATKLTGDLGYTF. The CDR3 DNA reads as TGTGCCACCAAATTGACAGGGGATCTTGGCTACACCTTC.